This T cell receptor (beta chain) was retrieved from a study of Tregs in tolerant kidney transplant recipients. Produced via immunoSEQ multiplex PCR; TCRdb's table is partial and in-frame only. The sample contains approximately 82,000 clones, 93% of which appear only once. Study-wide results and caveats: For some patients, primers changed over time, blocking nucleotide-level comparison. Tregs expanded with activated donor B cells seemed most donor-specific.

Details on this clone: Its antigen is unknown.

The germline gives CDR1 SGHRS, CDR2 YFSETQ. The V end was cut by 1 base, the J end by 4 bases, with 12 bases between. The CDR3 length is 16 residues. The nonmyeloablative bone marrow transplants came from related graft donors, with transient mixed chimerism. Unstimulated Tregs (CD4+CD25+CD127-) and CD4+CD25- non-Tregs were sorted from PBMCs. This receptor was obtained from a human patient who received a combined kidney and bone marrow transplant. The T cells may partly be graft donor cells. Sequenced material: CD4+ T cells from blood (PBMCs), taken 12 months after the transplant. The chain links TRBV5-1 to TRBJ2-6, with a possible D match to TRBD1 (6 bases). CDR3: CASSLRETGGANVLTF. The CDR3 nucleotides are TGCGCCAGCAGCTTGCGAGAAACAGGGGGGGCCAACGTCCTGACTTTC.